This T cell receptor (beta chain) originates from a study of shared clonotypes between healthy human individuals. Study-wide context: Each donor had three CD4 naive, three CD4 memory, two CD8 naive and one CD8 memory plate. Overall study results and limits: Only blood underwent sampling, and tissue repertoires likely differ.

TCRdb keeps only in-frame clones here, not all; method: immunoSEQ multiplex PCR. The sample shows over 2 million clones, roughly 90% of them seen only once. Germline CDR1 is SGHRS and CDR2 is YFSETQ. This CDR3 is built from 14 residues. Trimming pared 0 bases from V and 2 bases from J, leaving 8 bases between. On this clone: Its cognate antigen is unknown. The same CDR3 arises from other DNA sequences in this sample as well.

Specimen: naive CD4+ T cells from PBMCs. The subset was: CD45RA+ positively selected. The TCR originated in a man between 18 and 29 years old in good health. Some clones in this sample may be carry-over from other donors' samples. V and J are TRBV5-1 and TRBJ2-5; D gene uncertain. The CDR3 DNA reads TGCGCCAGCAGCTTGGAGGGTCTTCAAGAGACCCAGTACTTC. It specifies CASSLEGLQETQYF.